This T cell receptor beta chain was retrieved from a study of T cells after somatic rescue of genetic block. CDR1 DFQATT and CDR2 SNEGSKA come from the germline V gene (reference sequence). This CDR3 region has 11 residues. The ends were cut back, 6 bases at V and 7 bases at J, with 12 bases in the middle. This clone was seen only a few times. Clones were read by immunoSEQ multiplex PCR, and TCRdb kept only the in-frame ones, dropping some. The sample includes tens of thousands of clones, around 90% seen only once; the top ten take around 1.5%. The receptor's source is a woman younger than 35. Sequencing was carried out using peripheral blood mononuclear cells (PBMCs). This chain connects TRBV20-1 to TRBJ1-1; D is uncertain. The CDR3 loop reads CSAQSGIEAFF. The CDR3 nucleotides read TGCAGTGCACAATCGGGGATTGAAGCTTTCTTT.